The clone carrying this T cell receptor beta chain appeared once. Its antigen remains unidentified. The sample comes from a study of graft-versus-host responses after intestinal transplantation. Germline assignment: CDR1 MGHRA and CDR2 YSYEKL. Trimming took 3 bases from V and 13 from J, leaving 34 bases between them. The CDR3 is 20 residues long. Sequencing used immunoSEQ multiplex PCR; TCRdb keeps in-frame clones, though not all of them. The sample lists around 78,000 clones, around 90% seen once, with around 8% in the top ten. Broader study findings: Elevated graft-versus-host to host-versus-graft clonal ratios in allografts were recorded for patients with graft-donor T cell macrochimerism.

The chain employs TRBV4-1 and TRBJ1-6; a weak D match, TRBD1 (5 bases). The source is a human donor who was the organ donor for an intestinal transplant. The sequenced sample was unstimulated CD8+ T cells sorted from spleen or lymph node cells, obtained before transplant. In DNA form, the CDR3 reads TGCGCCAGCAGCCAGTCATTACTCCTTACGGGGCTTTATAAAAGGTCGCCCCTCCACTTT. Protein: CASSQSLLLTGLYKRSPLHF.